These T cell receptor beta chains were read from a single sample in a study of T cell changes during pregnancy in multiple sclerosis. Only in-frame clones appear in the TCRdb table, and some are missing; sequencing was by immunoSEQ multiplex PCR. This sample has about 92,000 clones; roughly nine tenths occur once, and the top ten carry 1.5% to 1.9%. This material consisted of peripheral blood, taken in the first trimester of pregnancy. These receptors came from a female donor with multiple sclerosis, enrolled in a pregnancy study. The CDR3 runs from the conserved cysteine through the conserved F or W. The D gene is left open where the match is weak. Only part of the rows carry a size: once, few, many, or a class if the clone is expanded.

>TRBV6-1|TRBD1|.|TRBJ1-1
CASSRGQVPEAFF
TGTGCCAGCAGCCGGGGACAGGTCCCTGAAGCTTTCTTT
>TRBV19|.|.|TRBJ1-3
CAGGSNSGNTIYF
TGTGCCGGAGGGAGTAACTCTGGAAACACCATATATTTT
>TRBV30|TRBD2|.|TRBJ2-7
CAWGLAVEGEQYF
TGTGCCTGGGGACTAGCGGTTGAGGGTGAGCAGTACTTC
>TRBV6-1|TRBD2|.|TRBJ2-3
CASSALAGVLKWGTDTQYF
TGTGCCAGCAGTGCTCTAGCGGGAGTTCTTAAGTGGGGCACAGATACGCAGTATTTT
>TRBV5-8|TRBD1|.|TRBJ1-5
CASSWGQNQPQHF
TGTGCCAGCAGCTGGGGACAGAATCAGCCCCAGCATTTT
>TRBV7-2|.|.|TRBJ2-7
CASSRQESSYEQYF
TGTGCCAGCAGCCGACAGGAGAGCTCCTACGAGCAGTACTTC
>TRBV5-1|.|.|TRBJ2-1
CASRLAAEQFF
TGCGCCAGCAGGTTAGCCGCTGAGCAGTTCTTC
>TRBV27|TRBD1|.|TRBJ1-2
CASRYDRDRGYTF
TGTGCCAGCAGATACGACAGGGACCGGGGCTACACCTTC
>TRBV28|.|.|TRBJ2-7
CASSLMVSHYEQYF
TGTGCCAGCAGTTTAATGGTTAGTCACTACGAGCAGTACTTC
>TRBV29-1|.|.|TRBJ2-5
CSGRSGEGTQYF
TGCAGCGGACGTTCAGGTGAAGGGACCCAGTACTTC
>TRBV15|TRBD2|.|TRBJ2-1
CATSSFGTSGNNEQFF
TGTGCCACCAGCAGCTTCGGGACTAGCGGGAACAATGAGCAGTTCTTC
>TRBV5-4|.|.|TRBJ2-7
CASSLRGGISYEQYF
TGTGCCAGCAGCTTAAGGGGTGGGATTTCCTACGAGCAGTACTTC
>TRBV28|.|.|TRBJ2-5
CASSFQGQIQETQYF
TGTGCCAGCAGTTTCCAAGGACAGATTCAAGAGACCCAGTACTTC
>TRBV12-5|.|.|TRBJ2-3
CASGLATPGLSTDTQYF
TGTGCTAGTGGTTTGGCGACCCCGGGACTGAGCACAGATACGCAGTATTTT
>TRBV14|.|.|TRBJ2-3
CASRDRMSSTDTQYF
TGTGCCAGCAGAGACAGGATGTCTAGCACAGATACGCAGTATTTT
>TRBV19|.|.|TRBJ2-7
CASSIGEGPYEQYF
TGTGCCAGTAGTATAGGAGAGGGTCCCTACGAGCAGTACTTC
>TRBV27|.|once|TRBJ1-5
CASSLWGGNQPQHF
TGTGCCAGCAGTTTATGGGGGGGGAATCAGCCCCAGCATTTT
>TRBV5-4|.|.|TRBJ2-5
CASSTDRTSRETQYF
TGTGCCAGCAGCACCGACAGAACCTCCCGCGAGACCCAGTACTTC
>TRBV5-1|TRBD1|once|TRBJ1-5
CASSPGQGTEPQHF
TGCGCCAGCAGCCCCGGACAGGGGACTGAGCCCCAGCATTTT
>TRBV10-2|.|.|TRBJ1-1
CATLYDLGRLDTEAFF
TGCGCCACCCTATACGATTTAGGGAGGTTAGATACTGAAGCTTTCTTT
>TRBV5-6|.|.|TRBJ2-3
CASSAGLTDTQYF
TGTGCCAGCAGCGCTGGACTTACCGATACGCAGTATTTT
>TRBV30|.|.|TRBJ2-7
CAWKPEGRVPYEQYF
TGTGCCTGGAAACCGGAAGGCAGGGTACCATACGAGCAGTACTTC
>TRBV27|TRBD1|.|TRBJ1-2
CASSTTGEFFYGYTF
TGTGCCAGCAGTACGACAGGGGAGTTTTTCTATGGCTACACCTTC
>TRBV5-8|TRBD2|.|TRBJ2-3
CASSPGWEGGTDTQYF
TGTGCCAGCAGCCCGGGGTGGGAGGGCGGCACAGATACGCAGTATTTT
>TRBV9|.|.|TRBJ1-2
CASSVTVNYGYTF
TGTGCCAGCAGCGTAACAGTTAACTATGGCTACACCTTC
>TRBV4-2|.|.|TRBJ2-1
CASSQDGALAGFNEQFF
TGTGCCAGCAGCCAAGATGGAGCACTAGCCGGTTTCAATGAGCAGTTCTTC
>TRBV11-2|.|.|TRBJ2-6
CASSLSAVAGANVLTF
TGTGCCAGCAGCTTATCAGCGGTGGCTGGGGCCAACGTCCTGACTTTC
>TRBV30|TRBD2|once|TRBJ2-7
CAWSAGGAGGEQYF
TGTGCCTGGAGTGCGGGAGGGGCCGGGGGGGAGCAGTACTTC
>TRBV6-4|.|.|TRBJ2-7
CASSEAATYEQYF
TGTGCCAGCAGTGAAGCCGCCACCTACGAGCAGTACTTC
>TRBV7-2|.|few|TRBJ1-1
CASSSQGYTEAFF
TGTGCCAGCAGCTCTCAGGGTTACACTGAAGCTTTCTTT
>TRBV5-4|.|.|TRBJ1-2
CASSLEQVNYGYTF
TGTGCCAGCAGCTTGGAACAGGTCAACTATGGCTACACCTTC
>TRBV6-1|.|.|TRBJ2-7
CASSDPHRRDFAYEQYF
TGTGCCAGCAGTGACCCCCACAGAAGGGACTTCGCCTACGAGCAGTACTTC
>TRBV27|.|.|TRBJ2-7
CASSGGRTLPYEQYF
TGTGCCAGCAGCGGGGGACGTACTCTACCCTACGAGCAGTACTTC
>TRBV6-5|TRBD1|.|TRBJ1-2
CASRPTGGYGYTF
TGTGCCAGCAGACCCACAGGGGGATATGGCTACACCTTC
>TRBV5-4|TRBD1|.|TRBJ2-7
CASSLGTGFSSYEQYF
TGTGCCAGCAGCTTGGGGACAGGCTTTAGCTCCTACGAGCAGTACTTC
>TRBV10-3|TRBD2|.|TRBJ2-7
CAISELAGGPYEQYF
TGTGCCATCAGTGAGCTAGCGGGAGGGCCCTACGAGCAGTACTTC
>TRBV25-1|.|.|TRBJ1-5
CASSDGQYSNQPQHF
TGTGCCAGCAGTGATGGACAGTATAGCAATCAGCCCCAGCATTTT
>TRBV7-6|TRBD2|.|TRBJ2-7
CASSQLAESYEQYF
TGTGCCAGCAGCCAACTAGCGGAGTCCTACGAGCAGTACTTC
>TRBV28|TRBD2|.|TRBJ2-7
CASSLASGYSYEQYF
TGTGCCAGCAGTTTAGCTAGCGGGTACTCCTACGAGCAGTACTTC
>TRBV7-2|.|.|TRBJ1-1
CASSSDRVNTEAFF
TGTGCCAGCAGCTCCGACAGAGTGAACACTGAAGCTTTCTTT
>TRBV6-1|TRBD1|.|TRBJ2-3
CASRLTGTGTDTQYF
TGTGCCAGCAGGCTTACCGGGACAGGGACAGATACGCAGTATTTT
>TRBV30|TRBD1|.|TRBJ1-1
CAWSTGTGDPEAFF
TGTGCCTGGAGTACCGGGACAGGGGACCCTGAAGCTTTCTTT
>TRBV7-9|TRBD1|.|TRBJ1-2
CASSPRQGNYGYTF
TGTGCCAGCAGCCCTCGACAGGGGAACTATGGCTACACCTTC
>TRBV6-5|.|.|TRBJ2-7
CASSYSRTVIYEQYF
TGTGCCAGCAGTTACTCGAGGACAGTGATCTACGAGCAGTACTTC
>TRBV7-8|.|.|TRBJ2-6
CASSPRTGSGANVLTF
TGTGCCAGCAGCCCTCGCACAGGGTCGGGGGCCAACGTCCTGACTTTC
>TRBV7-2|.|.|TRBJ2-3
CASSSYSVDTQYF
TGTGCCAGCAGTTCCTACAGTGTAGATACGCAGTATTTT
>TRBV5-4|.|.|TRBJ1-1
CASSLGAAIMNTEAFF
TGTGCCAGCAGCTTGGGTGCGGCCATTATGAACACTGAAGCTTTCTTT
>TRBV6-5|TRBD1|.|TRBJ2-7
CASRNTGVHEQYF
TGTGCCAGCAGAAACACAGGGGTCCACGAGCAGTACTTC
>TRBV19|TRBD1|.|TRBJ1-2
CASSLPGGIRDGYTF
TGTGCCAGTAGTCTGCCAGGGGGTATACGGGACGGCTACACCTTC
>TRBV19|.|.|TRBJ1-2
CASSIMAGAPPRNGYTF
TGTGCCAGTAGTATAATGGCAGGGGCGCCTCCCCGAAATGGCTACACCTTC
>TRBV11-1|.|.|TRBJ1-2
CASSPRTALRGYTF
TGTGCCAGCAGCCCCCGGACAGCCCTTCGGGGCTACACCTTC
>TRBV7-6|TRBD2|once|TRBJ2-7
CASSLRFEGGPHEQYF
TGTGCCAGCAGCTTAAGGTTCGAGGGAGGGCCCCACGAGCAGTACTTC
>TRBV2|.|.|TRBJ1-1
CASRAIRGNTEAFF
TGTGCCAGCAGGGCAATCAGGGGGAACACTGAAGCTTTCTTT
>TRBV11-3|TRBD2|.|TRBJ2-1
CASSSQLGAGGSYNEQFF
TGTGCCAGCAGCTCCCAGCTCGGAGCGGGAGGGTCCTACAATGAGCAGTTCTTC
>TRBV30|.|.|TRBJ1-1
CAWSVLLNTEAFF
TGTGCCTGGAGTGTACTCCTGAACACTGAAGCTTTCTTT
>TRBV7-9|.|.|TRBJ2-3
CASSKGGLVDTQYF
TGTGCCAGCTCCAAGGGGGGGCTCGTAGATACGCAGTATTTT
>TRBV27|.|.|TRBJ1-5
CASSLGSGYGQPQHF
TGTGCCAGCAGTTTAGGGTCAGGGTACGGTCAGCCCCAGCATTTT
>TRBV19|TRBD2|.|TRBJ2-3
CASSLLAGLSGTDTQYF
TGTGCCAGTAGTTTATTAGCGGGACTATCTGGCACAGATACGCAGTATTTT
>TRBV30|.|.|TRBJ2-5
CAWSAQDYSPQYF
TGTGCCTGGAGTGCCCAGGACTATAGTCCCCAGTACTTC
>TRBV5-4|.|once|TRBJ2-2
CASSFPPGELFF
TGTGCCAGCAGCTTTCCTCCCGGGGAGCTGTTTTTT